What follows are 18 T cell receptor beta chains derived from one specimen sequenced in a study of beta chain features in type 1 diabetes. Findings and caveats of the study: There was a moderate but significant shortening of TCRB CDR3s in all four CD4+ subsets of Type 1 diabetes patients.

The antigens for these receptors are not known. Sequencing targeted expressed TCRB transcripts, as all isolated RNA had been reverse transcribed. Measured with immunoSEQ multiplex PCR; TCRdb has only the in-frame clones, and not every one. The sample consists of approximately 730,000 clones, about an eighth of them appearing once. Sequencing was carried out using naive CD4+ T cells from blood. The receptors come from a man younger than 35 with type 1 diabetes.

This chain connects TRBV5-4 to TRBJ1-4; maybe TRBD1 (5 bases). The CDR3 covers 14 residues. Germline assignment: CDR1 SGHNT and CDR2 YYREEE (reference sequence). V was trimmed by 1 base and J by 7 bases, leaving 11 bases between them. The CDR3 DNA follows: TGTGCCAGCAGCTTGACGACAGCGGGTGAAAAACTGTTTTTT. Amino acids: CASSLTTAGEKLFF.

This clone has only a few counts. This sequence joins TRBV2 and TRBJ2-7; 7 positions agree with TRBD2. The length of the CDR3 is 14 residues. V dropped 7 bases and J dropped 7; count of bases not matched to a gene: 13. From germline, CDR1 is SNHLY and CDR2 FYNNEI. CDR3 sequence (DNA): TGTGCCAGCAACCCCCTTGGTCCAGCGGGAGAGCAGTACTTC. It encodes CASNPLGPAGEQYF. Using reference TRBV2 and TRBJ2-7 for the parts outside the CDR3, the full variable domain is EPEVTQTPSHQVTQMGQEVILRCVPISNHLYFYWYRQILGQKVEFLVSFYNNEISEKSEIFDDQFSVERPDGSNFTLKIRSTKLEDSAMYFCASNPLGPAGEQYFGPGTRLTVT.

In its sample, this clone was seen a few times. V usage is TRBV18 and J usage is TRBJ1-5, with no clear D. The CDR3 covers 14 residues. CDR1 and CDR2 (germline): KGHSH, LQKENI. The germline V and J ends were trimmed by 0 bases and 6 bases, with 9 bases remaining between them. CDR3 amino acids: CASSPPGWAQPQHF. In nucleotides, the CDR3 is TGTGCCAGCTCACCACCGGGATGGGCTCAGCCCCAGCATTTT.

The chain combines TRBV4-1 with TRBJ2-3; 8 bases are shared with TRBD2. Germline V gene lookup returns CDR1 MGHRA and CDR2 YSYEKL. CDR3 size: 15 residues. Losses at the gene ends were 1 base for V and 11 bases for J; bases not matched to a gene: 11. The CDR3 nucleotides are TGCGCCAGCAGCCAAGGGGAGGCTAGCGGGTGGAAGCAGTATTTT. This codes for CASSQGEASGWKQYF.

A few counts support this clone. The CDR3 is CASSLDRGWDNEQFF. The CDR3 region has the DNA TGTGCCAGCAGCTTAGACAGGGGTTGGGACAATGAGCAGTTCTTC. This sequence joins TRBV11-1 and TRBJ2-1; the match to TRBD1 covers 7 bases. CDR3 size: 15 residues. Unmatched junction bases numbered 5, after V lost 1 base and J lost 5 bases. Germline V gives CDR1 SGHAT, CDR2 FQDESV (reference sequence). The full variable domain, with the rest looked up from reference TRBV11-1 and TRBJ2-1, is EAEVAQSPRYKITEKSQAVAFWCDPISGHATLYWYRQILGQGPELLVQFQDESVVDDSQLPKDRFSAERLKGVDSTLKIQPAELGDSAMYLCASSLDRGWDNEQFFGPGTRLTVL.

Comment on this clone: Other DNA variants within this sample encode the same CDR3. The rearrangement links TRBV30 to TRBJ2-3, with D unresolved. Germline loops: CDR1 GTSNPN, CDR2 SVGIG (reference sequence). V shed 3 bases and J shed 6 bases, with 7 bases lying between them. The CDR3 is made up of 11 amino acids. In nucleotides, the CDR3 is TGTGCCTGGAGCCGCGAGGATACGCAGTATTTT. Amino acid sequence: CAWSREDTQYF.

This clone showed up just a few times. The V gene is TRBV29-1, the J gene TRBJ2-2, with 10 bases fitting TRBD1. V trimming: 6 bases; J trimming: 6 bases; junction bases outside the gene matches: 7. Germline values: CDR1 SQVTM, CDR2 ANQGSEA. The CDR3 runs to 14 residues. CDR3 residues: CSVARDRGSGELFF. The CDR3, as DNA: TGCAGCGTGGCGCGGGACAGGGGTTCCGGGGAGCTGTTTTTT.

The V call is TRBV7-3, the J call TRBJ2-3; possibly TRBD1 for D (6 bases). This CDR3 comprises 14 residues. Per the germline V gene, CDR1 is SGHTA and CDR2 is FQGTGA. The V end was cut by 0 bases, the J end by 5 bases, with 9 bases between. DNA of the CDR3: TGTGCCAGCAGCTTAACGGGGGCTAAAGATACGCAGTATTTT. This codes for CASSLTGAKDTQYF.

About this clone itself: At the DNA level, this CDR3 is encoded by other sequences in the same sample as well. The V call is TRBV5-1, the J call TRBJ1-5, with D maybe TRBD1 (6 bases). CDR1 and CDR2 (germline): SGHRS, YFSETQ. The V end lost 0 bases, the J end lost 2 bases, and 6 bases lay between the germline ends. The CDR3 covers 14 residues. The CDR3 DNA is TGCGCCAGCAGCTTGGAGGGGGGCAATCAGCCCCAGCATTTT. Translated: CASSLEGGNQPQHF.

A few counts support this clone. The rearrangement joins TRBV2 to TRBJ2-1, with 12 bases matching TRBD2. The CDR3 has 15 residues. With V trimmed by 6 bases and J by 4 bases, 4 bases remained unmatched. Per germline, CDR1 SNHLY and CDR2 FYNNEI. For the CDR3, the DNA is TGTGCCAGCAGGACTAGCGGGGGCAAATACAATGAGCAGTTCTTC. Its protein is CASRTSGGKYNEQFF.

The V gene is TRBV18, the J gene TRBJ1-2; 9 bases align to TRBD1. In germline, CDR1 is KGHSH, CDR2 LQKENI. This CDR3 spans 14 amino acids. The V and J ends lost 3 bases and 8 bases, in that order; junction bases with no gene match: 7. The CDR3 loop is CASSPDRDRVGYTF. In nucleotides, the CDR3 is TGTGCCAGCTCACCGGACCGGGACAGGGTCGGCTACACCTTC. The complete variable domain, with remaining parts taken from reference TRBV18 and TRBJ1-2, reads NAGVMQNPRHLVRRRGQEARLRCSPMKGHSHVYWYRQLPEEGLKFMVYLQKENIIDESGMPKERFSAEFPKEGPSILRIQQVVRGDSAAYFCASSPDRDRVGYTFGSGTRLTVV.

This clone turned up a few times. V is TRBV18 and J is TRBJ2-7; 11 nucleotides line up with TRBD1. V dropped 2 bases and J dropped 10; count of bases not matched to a gene: 10. The CDR3 is 15 amino acids. Germline assignment: CDR1 KGHSH and CDR2 LQKENI. CDR3 sequence reads: CASSPEGQGARSQYF. The CDR3 bases are TGTGCCAGCTCACCAGAAGGACAGGGGGCGCGATCTCAGTACTTC.

This clone occurred a few times. The V and J genes are TRBV4-1 and TRBJ1-5, with 7 bases matching TRBD1. With 4 bases clipped from V and 3 bases from J, the junction kept 3 bases outside the gene matches. Germline loops: CDR1 MGHRA, CDR2 YSYEKL. This CDR3 is built from 14 residues. The CDR3 protein is CASSPGQFNQPQHF. DNA of the CDR3: TGCGCCAGCAGCCCGGGACAGTTCAATCAGCCCCAGCATTTT.

This clone has more than one count but fewer than ten. V gene TRBV5-1 combines with J gene TRBJ2-3; TRBD1 aligns across 7 bases. CDR1 is SGHRS and CDR2 is YFSETQ in the germline V gene. The CDR3 runs 18 residues. V shed 0 bases and J 4 bases; nucleotides not matched to a gene: 14. CDR3 in amino acids: CASSLGLRRGRAPDTQYF. CDR3 in DNA: TGCGCCAGCAGCTTGGGCCTCCGAAGGGGGCGAGCGCCAGATACGCAGTATTTT. Looking up the rest from reference TRBV5-1 and TRBJ2-3 gives the full variable domain: KAGVTQTPRYLIKTRGQQVTLSCSPISGHRSVSWYQQTPGQGLQFLFEYFSETQRNKGNFPGRFSGRQFSNSRSEMNVSTLELGDSALYLCASSLGLRRGRAPDTQYFGPGTRLTVL.

This clone occurred a few times. J is TRBJ1-5 and V is TRBV27, with D possibly TRBD1 on 6 matching bases. The CDR3 covers 15 residues. The V gene's germline CDR1 is MNHEY and CDR2 SMNVEV (reference sequence). V was shortened by 5 bases and J by 3 bases, with 14 bases between the two germline ends. CDR3 protein: CASSRADRVNQPQHF. CDR3 nucleotides: TGTGCCAGCAGTCGAGCGGACAGAGTCAATCAGCCCCAGCATTTT.

This clone has more than one count but fewer than ten. This chain connects TRBV30 to TRBJ1-1; D gene unclear. This CDR3 has 13 amino acids. Trimming removed 7 bases from V and 2 bases from J, with 14 bases in between. Germline V CDR1 and CDR2: GTSNPN, SVGIG (reference sequence). In DNA, the CDR3 is TGTGCCTCCTGCTGGCGGTTCAACACTGAAGCTTTCTTT. Residues: CASCWRFNTEAFF.

V usage is TRBV15 and J usage is TRBJ2-3; 10 bases line up with TRBD2. The germline CDR1 and CDR2 sequences are LNHNV and YYDKDF (reference sequence). CDR3 length: 18 amino acids. V trimming: 3 bases; J trimming: 4 bases; junction bases outside the gene matches: 13. CDR3 loop: CATSSQIGLAGASDTQYF. CDR3 in DNA: TGTGCCACCAGCAGCCAGATAGGGCTAGCGGGGGCCTCAGATACGCAGTATTTT. Full variable domain (remainder filled in from reference TRBV15 and TRBJ2-3): DAMVIQNPRYQVTQFGKPVTLSCSQTLNHNVMYWYQQKSSQAPKLLFHYYDKDFNNEADTPDNFQSRRPNTSFCFLDIRSPGLGDTAMYLCATSSQIGLAGASDTQYFGPGTRLTVL.

The chain is built from TRBV19 and TRBJ1-1, with 7 bases fitting TRBD1. This CDR3 has 16 residues. J was trimmed by 0 bases and V by 7 bases; bases with no gene match: 11. The germline gives CDR1 LNHDA, CDR2 SQIVND (reference sequence). The CDR3, as DNA: TGTGCCAGTAATAACCCCTGGGGACAGCTGAACACTGAAGCTTTCTTT. Its protein is CASNNPWGQLNTEAFF.